One and the same sample provided the 23 T cell receptor beta chains below, sequenced in a study of blood T cells in healthy people across ages. A second 7 to 11 cycle PCR used barcoded and J-beta primers. One entry per CDR3 protein results from TCRdb running MiXCR on the 5' RACE reads. Of around 1,700,000 distinct CDR3 sequences listed, approximately 28% are singletons. The sample was blood. These receptors came from a woman aged 25-40 years in good health.

The gene calls are TRBV24-1 and TRBJ1-2; 8 positions match TRBD1. Germline CDR1 is KGHDR and CDR2 is SFDVKD. V lost 3 bases to trimming and J lost 4 bases; unmatched junction nucleotides: 6. The CDR3 is 15 amino acids. CDR3 in amino acids: CATSDPGTGTYGYTF. Written as DNA, the CDR3 is TGTGCCACCAGTGATCCCGGGACAGGAACCTATGGCTACACCTTC.

The count of this clonotype is one. The chain carries TRBV5-1 and TRBJ2-1, with D hard to call. The CDR3 sequence is 16 residues long. Trimming stripped 4 bases from V and 3 bases from J, with 17 bases between. Germline V gene lookup returns CDR1 SGHRS and CDR2 YFSETQ. The CDR3 DNA follows: TGCGCCAGCAGCCCTGACTGGGCCTTGTACTACAATGAGCAGTTCTTC. Protein sequence: CASSPDWALYYNEQFF.

This clonotype has just a few counts. This chain joins TRBV7-9 and TRBJ1-4, with 7 bases matching TRBD1. The CDR3 extends over 15 amino acids. The junction had 5 bases not matched to a gene; V was cut back by 4 bases and J by 3 bases. Germline V gene sequence: CDR1 SEHNR, CDR2 FQNEAQ (reference sequence). The DNA of the CDR3 is TGTGCCAGCAGCTCCAAGGGGGCTCCTAATGAAAAACTGTTTTTT. Its translation: CASSSKGAPNEKLFF.

V gene TRBV12-3 or TRBV12-4 combines with J gene TRBJ2-5, with D hard to call. V was shortened by 6 bases and J by 3 bases, with 20 bases between the two germline ends. The CDR3 loop spans 16 amino acids. CDR3 nucleotide sequence: TGTGCCAGCAGGGGTCGAAAATCGCTGGCGGAAGAGACCCAGTACTTC. Protein product: CASRGRKSLAEETQYF.

Ten or more counts support this clonotype. This chain connects TRBV12-3 or TRBV12-4 to TRBJ1-5; weak D call: TRBD1 (5 bases). V shed 6 bases and J shed 5 bases, with 14 bases lying between them. The CDR3 covers 14 residues. The CDR3 is CASRIRGPYQPQHF. DNA for the CDR3: TGTGCCAGCAGAATTAGGGGTCCCTATCAGCCCCAGCATTTT.

This clonotype was seen ten or more times. This chain connects TRBV12-3 or TRBV12-4 to TRBJ1-2; 7 bases fit TRBD1. With 0 bases clipped from V and 5 bases from J, the junction kept 3 bases outside the gene matches. CDR3 size: 14 residues. Here the CDR3 DNA reads TGTGCCAGCAGTTTAGCCAGGGGGTTTTATGGCTACACCTTC. Residues: CASSLARGFYGYTF.

This clonotype was seen more than once but under ten times. The J gene is TRBJ1-1, the V gene TRBV5-1, with D perhaps matching TRBD1 (6 bases). Trimming removed 4 bases at V and 0 bases at J, with 13 bases between. The germline V gene encodes CDR1 SGHRS and CDR2 YFSETQ. The CDR3 loop spans 15 amino acids. For the CDR3, the DNA is TGCGCCAGCAGCCTGGCCAGGGGAATGAACACTGAAGCTTTCTTT. It yields the protein CASSLARGMNTEAFF.

This clonotype was detected many times. The rearrangement links TRBV6-4 to TRBJ2-3, with D possibly matching TRBD2 (7 bases). The CDR3 is 14 residues long. CDR1 and CDR2 from the germline V gene are MRHNA and SNTAGT. Deletions cut 8 bases from V and 3 bases from J, with 15 bases between. CDR3 sequence reads: CASSSGGETDTQYF. CDR3 DNA sequence: TGTGCCAGCTCTTCGGGGGGCGAGACAGATACGCAGTATTTT.

Only a few counts were recorded for this clonotype. The rearrangement uses TRBV29-1 and TRBJ1-5, with D perhaps matching TRBD1 (6 bases). From germline, CDR1 is SQVTM and CDR2 ANQGSEA. This CDR3 comprises 14 residues. V dropped 6 bases and J dropped 4 bases, with 16 bases sitting between them. CDR3 amino acids: CSVPPGATNQPQHF. CDR3 DNA: TGCAGCGTCCCCCCAGGGGCGACGAATCAGCCCCAGCATTTT.

With respect to this clonotype: A much bigger clone sits one base away, suggesting this may be a read error. The genes are TRBV12-3 or TRBV12-4 and TRBJ2-4; D unclear. The last part of the DNA fits TRBJ2-7 better; the J call may be wrong. The CDR3 runs to 12 residues. The CDR3 region has the DNA TGTGCCAGCGGCCACGGGCTTTACGAGCAGTACTTC. Translation: CASGHGLYEQYF.

The chain carries TRBV5-1 and TRBJ2-1; D is uncertain. V was clipped by 4 bases and J by 8 bases, with 19 bases between them. This CDR3 contains 15 residues. Germline V gene sequence: CDR1 SGHRS, CDR2 YFSETQ. CDR3: CASSTAAGLEHEQFF. As DNA, the CDR3 is TGCGCCAGCAGCACCGCGGCCGGGTTGGAGCATGAGCAGTTCTTC.

This clonotype was counted at least ten times. In nucleotides, the CDR3 is TGTGCCAGCAGCTTAGAATCCGTAGAGACCCAGTACTTC. Translating it yields CASSLESVETQYF. The chain recombines TRBV7-2 with TRBJ2-5, with D unclear. Per the germline V gene, CDR1 is SGHTA and CDR2 is FQGNSA. This CDR3 comprises 13 residues. Trimming pared 1 base from V and 4 bases from J, leaving 7 bases between.

This clonotype was found many times. V and J are TRBV5-1 and TRBJ2-6; 12 nucleotides line up with TRBD2. The germline gives CDR1 SGHRS, CDR2 YFSETQ. Trimming cost V 6 bases and J 2 bases; bases outside gene matches: 3. CDR3 length equals 16 residues. The CDR3 nucleotides are TGCGCCAGCACGACTAGCGGGAGTACTGGGGCCAACGTCCTGACTTTC. Encoded protein: CASTTSGSTGANVLTF.

This clonotype has only a few counts. J is TRBJ2-1 and V is TRBV20-1; D is perhaps TRBD2 (6 bases). V lost 0 bases, J lost 7 bases, and 13 bases lay in between. The V gene's germline CDR1 is DFQATT and CDR2 SNEGSKA (reference sequence). This CDR3 region has 14 residues. The CDR3 bases are TGCAGTGCTAGAGATGGTAGAGGGAGGAATGAGCAGTTCTTC. Residues: CSARDGRGRNEQFF.

The chain employs TRBV5-1 and TRBJ1-2, with D possibly being TRBD1 (6 bases). V was trimmed by 9 bases and J by 0 bases, leaving 15 bases between them. The length of the CDR3 is 14 residues. In germline, CDR1 is SGHRS, CDR2 YFSETQ. This CDR3 reads CANRATGANYGYTF. Written as DNA, the CDR3 is TGCGCCAACAGAGCGACAGGAGCTAACTATGGCTACACCTTC.

In its sample, this clonotype was seen a few times. V usage is TRBV11-2 and J usage is TRBJ1-5; D is unresolved. Trimming took 6 bases from V and 6 from J, leaving 12 bases between them. The CDR3 has 13 amino acids. Looked up from germline, CDR1 is SGHAT and CDR2 is FQNNGV. The CDR3 nucleotides read TGTGCCAGCAGTTATTTCGAGGGTCAGCCCCAGCATTTT. Translating gives CASSYFEGQPQHF.

The J gene is TRBJ1-4, the V gene TRBV12-3 or TRBV12-4, with a weak D call TRBD1 (5 bases). V shed 10 bases and J shed 4 bases, with 16 bases lying between them. This CDR3 has 14 amino acids. CDR3 in DNA: TGTGCCATCAGCTCGGGACTGATTAATGAAAAACTGTTTTTT. Translated: CAISSGLINEKLFF.

This clonotype was found a few times. The chain recombines TRBV2 with TRBJ2-6, with D tentatively TRBD1 (6 bases). Germline V gene data show CDR1 as SNHLY and CDR2 as FYNNEI. This CDR3 spans 19 amino acids. The ends were cut back, 4 bases at V and 0 bases at J, with 19 bases in the middle. Written as DNA, the CDR3 is TGTGCCAGCAGTGGAACGACAGGTGGGGTTATCTCTGGGGCCAACGTCCTGACTTTC. This gives the protein CASSGTTGGVISGANVLTF.

The sample holds a few counts of this clonotype. The rearrangement joins TRBV6-1 to TRBJ2-2, with 7 bases aligning to TRBD1. CDR3 length: 12 amino acids. The germline V gene encodes CDR1 MNHNS and CDR2 SASEGT. The J segment lost 6 bases and the V segment lost 8 bases, leaving 3 bases of the junction unmatched. CDR3 sequence: CASQGTAGELFF. The CDR3 DNA reads as TGTGCCAGCCAAGGGACAGCCGGGGAGCTGTTTTTT.

Turning to this clonotype: At one of its ends the junction is not consistent with the germline gene, which may arise from a read error. The rearrangement uses TRBV4-3 and TRBJ2-2; weak D call: TRBD1 (5 bases). Germline V lookup: CDR1 LGHNA, CDR2 YSLEER. The length of the CDR3 is 16 residues. Written as DNA, the CDR3 is TGCGCCGGCAGCCAAGATGCCCAGGGGAACACCGGGGAGCTGTTTTTT. The encoded protein is CAGSQDAQGNTGELFF.

The rearrangement links TRBV20-1 to TRBJ2-5, with 14 bases identical to TRBD2. V shed 5 bases, J shed 7 bases, and the junction held 9 bases outside the gene matches. CDR1 DFQATT and CDR2 SNEGSKA come from the germline V gene (reference sequence). The CDR3 has 15 residues. CDR3 DNA: TGCAGTGCTCGGGGACTAGCGGGAGAGATCGTGACCCAGTACTTC. Its translation: CSARGLAGEIVTQYF.

This clonotype was found a few times. This chain connects TRBV27 to TRBJ1-1, with TRBD1 identical over 8 bases. The V and J ends lost 8 bases and 4 bases, in that order; junction bases with no gene match: 12. The CDR3 consists of 15 residues. Germline loops: CDR1 MNHEY, CDR2 SMNVEV (reference sequence). CDR3 protein: CASAEPRGRPTEAFF. CDR3 nucleotides: TGTGCCAGCGCCGAACCCAGGGGGCGGCCCACTGAAGCTTTCTTT.

The chain uses TRBV20-1 and TRBJ2-1, with 7 positions matching TRBD2. After removal of 3 bases from V and 5 bases from J, the junction contained 7 bases not matched to a gene. The CDR3 runs 14 residues. Per germline, CDR1 DFQATT and CDR2 SNEGSKA (reference sequence). The CDR3 protein is CSARGGSIHNEQFF. In nucleotides, the CDR3 is TGCAGTGCTAGGGGGGGGAGTATCCACAATGAGCAGTTCTTC.